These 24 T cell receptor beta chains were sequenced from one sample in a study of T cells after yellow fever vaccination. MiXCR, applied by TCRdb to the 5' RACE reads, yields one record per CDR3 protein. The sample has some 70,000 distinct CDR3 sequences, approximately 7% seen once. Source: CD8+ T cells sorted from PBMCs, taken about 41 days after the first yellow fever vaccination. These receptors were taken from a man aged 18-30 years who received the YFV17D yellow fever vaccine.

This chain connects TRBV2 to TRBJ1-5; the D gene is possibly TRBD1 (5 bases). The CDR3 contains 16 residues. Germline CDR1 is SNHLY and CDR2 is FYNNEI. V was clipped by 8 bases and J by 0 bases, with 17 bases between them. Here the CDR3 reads CASLAGTAYSNQPQHF. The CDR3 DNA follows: TGTGCCAGCTTAGCCGGGACGGCTTATAGCAATCAGCCCCAGCATTTT.

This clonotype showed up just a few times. DNA of the CDR3: TGCGCCAGCAGCCAACGGTGGGTGAGCAATCAGCCCCAGCATTTT. Its protein product is CASSQRWVSNQPQHF. J is TRBJ1-5 and V is TRBV4-1; no reliable D call. CDR1 is MGHRA, CDR2 YSYEKL, per germline. This CDR3 has 15 residues. The V end lost 2 bases, the J end lost 1 base, and 9 bases lay between the germline ends.

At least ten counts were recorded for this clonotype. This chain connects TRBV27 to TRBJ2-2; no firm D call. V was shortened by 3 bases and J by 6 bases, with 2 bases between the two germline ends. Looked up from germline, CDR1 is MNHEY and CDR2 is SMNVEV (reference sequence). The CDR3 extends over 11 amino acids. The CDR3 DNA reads TGTGCCAGCAGTTTGTCCGGGGAGCTGTTTTTT. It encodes CASSLSGELFF.

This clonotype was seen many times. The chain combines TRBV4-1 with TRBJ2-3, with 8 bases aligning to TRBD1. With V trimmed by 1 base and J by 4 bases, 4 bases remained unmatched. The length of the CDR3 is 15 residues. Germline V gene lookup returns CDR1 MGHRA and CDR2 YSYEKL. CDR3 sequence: CASSQVDRAPDTQYF. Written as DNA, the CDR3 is TGCGCCAGCAGCCAAGTGGACAGGGCGCCAGATACGCAGTATTTT.

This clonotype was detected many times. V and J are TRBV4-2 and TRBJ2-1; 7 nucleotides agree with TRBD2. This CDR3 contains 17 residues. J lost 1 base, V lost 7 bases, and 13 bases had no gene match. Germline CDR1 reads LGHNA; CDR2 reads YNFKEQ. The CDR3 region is CASTRGSGVESYNEQFF. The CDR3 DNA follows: TGTGCCAGCACCCGAGGCAGCGGGGTGGAATCCTACAATGAGCAGTTCTTC.

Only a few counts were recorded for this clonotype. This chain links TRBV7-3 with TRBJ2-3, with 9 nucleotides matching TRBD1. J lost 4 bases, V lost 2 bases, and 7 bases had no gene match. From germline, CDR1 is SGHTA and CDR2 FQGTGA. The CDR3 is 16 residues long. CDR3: CASSLLFRQGADTQYF. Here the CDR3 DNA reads TGTGCCAGCAGCTTATTATTCCGACAGGGGGCAGATACGCAGTATTTT.

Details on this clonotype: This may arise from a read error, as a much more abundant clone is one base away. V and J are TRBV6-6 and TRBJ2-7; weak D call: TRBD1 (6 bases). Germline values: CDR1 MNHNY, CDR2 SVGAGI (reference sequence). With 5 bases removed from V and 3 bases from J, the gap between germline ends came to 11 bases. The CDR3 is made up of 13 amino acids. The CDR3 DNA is TGTGCCAGCAGTCACGGACAGCTCTACGAGCAGTACGTC. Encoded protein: CASSHGQLYEQYV.

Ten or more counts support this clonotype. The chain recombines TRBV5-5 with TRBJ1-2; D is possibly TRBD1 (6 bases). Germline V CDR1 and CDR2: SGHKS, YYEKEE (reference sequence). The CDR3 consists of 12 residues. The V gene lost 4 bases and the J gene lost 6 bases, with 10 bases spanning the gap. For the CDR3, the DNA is TGTGCCAGCAGCGAGGACAGCCATGGCTACACCTTC. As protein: CASSEDSHGYTF. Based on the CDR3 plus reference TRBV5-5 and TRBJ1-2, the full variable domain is DAGVTQSPTHLIKTRGQQVTLRCSPISGHKSVSWYQQVLGQGPQFIFQYYEKEERGRGNFPDRFSARQFPNYSSELNVNALLLGDSALYLCASSEDSHGYTFGSGTRLTVV.

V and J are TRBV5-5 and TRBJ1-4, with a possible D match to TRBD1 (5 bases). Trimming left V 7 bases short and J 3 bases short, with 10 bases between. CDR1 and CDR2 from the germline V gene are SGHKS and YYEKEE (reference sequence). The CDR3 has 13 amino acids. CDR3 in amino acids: CASHSGSNEKLFF. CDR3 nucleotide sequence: TGTGCCAGCCACTCAGGGTCTAATGAAAAACTGTTTTTT.

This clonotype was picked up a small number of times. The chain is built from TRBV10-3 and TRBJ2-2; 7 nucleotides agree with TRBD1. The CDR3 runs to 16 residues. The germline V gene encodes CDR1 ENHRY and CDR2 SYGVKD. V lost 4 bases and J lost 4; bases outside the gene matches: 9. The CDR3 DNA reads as TGTGCCATCAGTGCATCAGGGGGAATCGTCACCGGGGAGCTGTTTTTT. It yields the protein CAISASGGIVTGELFF.

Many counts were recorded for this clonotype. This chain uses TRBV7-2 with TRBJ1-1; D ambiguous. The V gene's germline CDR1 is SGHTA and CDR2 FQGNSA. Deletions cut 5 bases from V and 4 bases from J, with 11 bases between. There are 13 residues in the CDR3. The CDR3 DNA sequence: TGTGCCAGCAGCCGGGAAGGGTTCACTGAAGCTTTCTTT. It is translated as CASSREGFTEAFF.

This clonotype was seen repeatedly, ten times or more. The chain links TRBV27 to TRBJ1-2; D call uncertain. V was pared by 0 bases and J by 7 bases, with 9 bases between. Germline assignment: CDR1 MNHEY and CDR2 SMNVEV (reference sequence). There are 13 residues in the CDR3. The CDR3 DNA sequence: TGTGCCAGCAGTTTATCAGGCACAAGTGGCTACACCTTC. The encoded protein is CASSLSGTSGYTF.

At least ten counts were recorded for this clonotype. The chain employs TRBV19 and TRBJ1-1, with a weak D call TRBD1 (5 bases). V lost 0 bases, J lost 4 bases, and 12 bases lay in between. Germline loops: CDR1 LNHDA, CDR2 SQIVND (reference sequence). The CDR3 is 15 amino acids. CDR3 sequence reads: CASSIDTGGPTEAFF. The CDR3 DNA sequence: TGTGCCAGTAGTATAGATACAGGAGGCCCCACTGAAGCTTTCTTT.

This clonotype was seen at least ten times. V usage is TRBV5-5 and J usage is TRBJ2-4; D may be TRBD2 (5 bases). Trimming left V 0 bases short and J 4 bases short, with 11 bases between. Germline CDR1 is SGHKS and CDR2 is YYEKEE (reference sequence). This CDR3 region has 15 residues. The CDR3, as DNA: TGTGCCAGCAGCTTGGACTGGGAGAGGAAAAACATTCAGTACTTC. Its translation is CASSLDWERKNIQYF.

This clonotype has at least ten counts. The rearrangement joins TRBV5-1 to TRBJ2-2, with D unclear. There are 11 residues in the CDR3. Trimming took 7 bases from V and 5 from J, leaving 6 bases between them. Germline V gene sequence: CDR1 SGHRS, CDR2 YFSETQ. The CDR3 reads CASEETGELFF. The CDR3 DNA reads TGCGCCAGCGAAGAAACCGGGGAGCTGTTTTTT.

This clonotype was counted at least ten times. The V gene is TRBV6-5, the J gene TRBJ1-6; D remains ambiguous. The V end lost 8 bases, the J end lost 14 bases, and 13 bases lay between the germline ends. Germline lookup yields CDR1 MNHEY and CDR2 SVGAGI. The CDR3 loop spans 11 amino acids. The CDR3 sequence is CASAKGSTLHF. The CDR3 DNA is TGTGCCAGCGCCAAAGGGTCAACCCTCCACTTT.

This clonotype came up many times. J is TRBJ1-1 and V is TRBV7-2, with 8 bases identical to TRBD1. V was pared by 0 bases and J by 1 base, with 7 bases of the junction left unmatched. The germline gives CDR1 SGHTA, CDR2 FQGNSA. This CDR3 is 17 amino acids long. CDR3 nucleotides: TGTGCCAGCAGCTTAGCGCCGGCAGGACAGGGGAACACTGAAGCTTTCTTT. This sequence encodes CASSLAPAGQGNTEAFF.

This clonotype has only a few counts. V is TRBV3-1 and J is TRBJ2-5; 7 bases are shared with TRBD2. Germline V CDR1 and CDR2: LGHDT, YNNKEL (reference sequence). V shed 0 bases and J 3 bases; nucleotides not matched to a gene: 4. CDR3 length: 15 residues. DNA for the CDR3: TGTGCCAGCAGCCAAGAGTGGAGCGGGGAAGAGACCCAGTACTTC. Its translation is CASSQEWSGEETQYF.

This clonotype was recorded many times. The CDR3 DNA is TGCGCCAGCAGCCAAGACACCGGGGGGGCCCATGAAGAGACCCAGTACTTC. This translates into CASSQDTGGAHEETQYF. The chain has TRBV4-1 and TRBJ2-5; TRBD2 aligns across 8 bases. The V gene end was trimmed by 0 bases and the J gene end by 3 bases; junction bases not matched to a gene: 9. Germline CDR1 MGHRA, CDR2 YSYEKL. The CDR3 is 17 residues long.

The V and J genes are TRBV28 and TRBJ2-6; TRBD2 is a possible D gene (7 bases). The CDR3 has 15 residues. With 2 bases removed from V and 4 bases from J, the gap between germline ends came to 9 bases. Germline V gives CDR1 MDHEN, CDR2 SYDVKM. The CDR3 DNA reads TGTGCCAGCAGTTTACCGGGGGGCGGGGCCAACGTCCTGACTTTC. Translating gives CASSLPGGGANVLTF.

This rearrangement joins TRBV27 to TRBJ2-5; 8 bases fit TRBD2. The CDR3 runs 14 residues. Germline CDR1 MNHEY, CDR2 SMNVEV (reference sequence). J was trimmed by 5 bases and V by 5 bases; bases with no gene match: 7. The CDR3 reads CASSTGGGQETQYF. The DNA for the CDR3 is TGTGCCAGCAGTACCGGGGGGGGTCAGGAGACCCAGTACTTC.

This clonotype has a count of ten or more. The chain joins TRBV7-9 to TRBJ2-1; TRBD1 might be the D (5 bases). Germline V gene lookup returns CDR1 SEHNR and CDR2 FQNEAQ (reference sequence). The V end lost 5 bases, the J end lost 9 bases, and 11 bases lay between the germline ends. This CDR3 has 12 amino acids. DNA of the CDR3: TGTGCCAGCAGCGGTGTCAGGGCTGAGCAGTTCTTC. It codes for CASSGVRAEQFF.

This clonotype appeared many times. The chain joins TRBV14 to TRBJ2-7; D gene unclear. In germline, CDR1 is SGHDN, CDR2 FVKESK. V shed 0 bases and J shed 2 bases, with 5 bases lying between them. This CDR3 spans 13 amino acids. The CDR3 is CASSQEGPYEQYF. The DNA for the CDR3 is TGTGCCAGCAGCCAAGAGGGCCCCTACGAGCAGTACTTC.

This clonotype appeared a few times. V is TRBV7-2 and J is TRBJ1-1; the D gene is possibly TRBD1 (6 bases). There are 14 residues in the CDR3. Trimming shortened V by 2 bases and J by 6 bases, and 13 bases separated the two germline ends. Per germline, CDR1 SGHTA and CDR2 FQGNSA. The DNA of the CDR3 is TGTGCCAGCAGCTTAAAATCGGACAGCCCTGAAGCTTTCTTT. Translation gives CASSLKSDSPEAFF.